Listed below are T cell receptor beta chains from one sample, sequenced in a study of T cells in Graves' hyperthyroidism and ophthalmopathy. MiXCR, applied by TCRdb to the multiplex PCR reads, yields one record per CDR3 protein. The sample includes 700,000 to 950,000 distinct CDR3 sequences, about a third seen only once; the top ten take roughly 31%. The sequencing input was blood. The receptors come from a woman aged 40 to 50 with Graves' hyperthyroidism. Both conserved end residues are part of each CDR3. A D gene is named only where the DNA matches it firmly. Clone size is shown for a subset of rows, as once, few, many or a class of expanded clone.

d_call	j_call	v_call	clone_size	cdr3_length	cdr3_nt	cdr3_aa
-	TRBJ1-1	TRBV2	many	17	TGTGCCAGCAGTGGTTTTGGGTATTGGCCAATGAACACTGAAGCTTTCTTT	CASSGFGYWPMNTEAFF
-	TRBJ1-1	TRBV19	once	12	TGTGCCAGTAGTTCCATGAGCACTGAAGCTTTCTTT	CASSSMSTEAFF
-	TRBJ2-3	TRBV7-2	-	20	TGTGCCAGCAGCGGCCGCTGGGACCGAACTCCCTCAACTAGCACAGATACGCAGTATTTT	CASSGRWDRTPSTSTDTQYF
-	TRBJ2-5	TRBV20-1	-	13	TGCAGTGCTAGAGAAGTCAATCAAGAGGCCCAGTACTTC	CSAREVNQEAQYF
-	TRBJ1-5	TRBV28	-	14	TGTGCCGGTAGTTCGGGACGGCTCAATCAGCCCCAGCATTTT	CAGSSGRLNQPQHF
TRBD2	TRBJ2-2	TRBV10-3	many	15	TGTGCCATCATGGCGGGAGTCGGAGACACCGGGGAGCTGTTTTTT	CAIMAGVGDTGELFF
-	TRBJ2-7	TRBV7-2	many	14	TGTGCCAGCAGCTCTCGACAGGTTGGCTACGAGCAGTACTTC	CASSSRQVGYEQYF
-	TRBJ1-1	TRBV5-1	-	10	TGCGCCAGCGAGGGCCCTGAAGCTTTCTTT	CASEGPEAFF
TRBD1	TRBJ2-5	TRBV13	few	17	TGTGCCAGCAGCTCCTCCGGGACAGGGGTAAAGGAAGAGACCCAGTACTTC	CASSSSGTGVKEETQYF
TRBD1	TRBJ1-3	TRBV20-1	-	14	TGCAGTGCTAGAGAAGCAGGGGGGGGAAACACCATATATTTT	CSAREAGGGNTIYF
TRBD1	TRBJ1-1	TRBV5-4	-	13	TGTGCCAGCAGCTTACAGGGGGCATTGGAAGCTTTCTTT	CASSLQGALEAFF
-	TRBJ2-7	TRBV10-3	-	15	TGTGCCAGCAGCCCTCGGCTCGCCCGCGGCGGAGAGCAGTACTTC	CASSPRLARGGEQYF
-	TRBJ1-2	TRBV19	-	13	TGTGCCAGTAGTCGCGAGGCGTCATATGGCTACACCTTC	CASSREASYGYTF
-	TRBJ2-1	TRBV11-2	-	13	TGTGCCAGCAGCTTAGTGGCCGAGAATGAGCAGTTCTTC	CASSLVAENEQFF
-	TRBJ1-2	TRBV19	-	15	TGTGCCAGTAGTATTACAGCCCAGACTAACTATGGCTACACCTTC	CASSITAQTNYGYTF
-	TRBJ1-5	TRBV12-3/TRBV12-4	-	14	TGTGCCAGCAGTTTATCTTCCATCAATCAGCCCCAGCATTTT	CASSLSSINQPQHF
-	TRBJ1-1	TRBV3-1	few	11	TGTGCCAGCAGCCAAGACAAGGGGGCTTTCTTT	CASSQDKGAFF
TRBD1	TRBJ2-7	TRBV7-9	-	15	TGTGCCAGCAGCTTTTCCGGGACAGTACCTTACGAGCAGTACTTC	CASSFSGTVPYEQYF
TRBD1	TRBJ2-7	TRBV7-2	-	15	TGTGCCAGCAGCGAATGGCCGGGACAGGGGTACGAGCAGTACTTC	CASSEWPGQGYEQYF
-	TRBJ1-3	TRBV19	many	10	TGTGCGTGCTCTGGAAACACCATATATTTT	CACSGNTIYF
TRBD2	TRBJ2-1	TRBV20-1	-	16	TGCAGTGCTTCCGATCGACTAGCGGGGGGGTACGATGAGCAGTTCTTC	CSASDRLAGGYDEQFF
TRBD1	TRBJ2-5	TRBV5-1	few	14	TGCGCCAGCAGCCCCACAGGGGTCTCGGAGACCCAGTACTTC	CASSPTGVSETQYF
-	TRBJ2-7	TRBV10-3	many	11	TGTGCCATCAGTGGTCTCGACGAGCAGTACTTC	CAISGLDEQYF
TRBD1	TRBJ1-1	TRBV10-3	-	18	TGTGCCATACGAGGAGGTATCGGGACAGGGGCCAATGACACTGAAGCTTTCTTT	CAIRGGIGTGANDTEAFF
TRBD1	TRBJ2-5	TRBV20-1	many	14	TGCAGTGCCGGGACAGGGGGGGTACAAGAGACCCAGTACTTC	CSAGTGGVQETQYF
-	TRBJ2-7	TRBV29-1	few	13	TGCAGCGTTGCCCCTGGCCCCGGATACGAGCAGTACTTC	CSVAPGPGYEQYF
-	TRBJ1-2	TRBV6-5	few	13	TGTGCCAGCAGTTACTCCGGGGGGCAAGGCTACACCTTC	CASSYSGGQGYTF
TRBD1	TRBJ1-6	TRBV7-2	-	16	TGTGCCAGCAGCTTAGGCCCCGACAGGGGGAATTCACCCCTCCACTTT	CASSLGPDRGNSPLHF
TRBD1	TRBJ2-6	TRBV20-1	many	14	TGCAGTGCTGGTAGGGGGCCTGGGGCCAACGTCCTGACTTTC	CSAGRGPGANVLTF